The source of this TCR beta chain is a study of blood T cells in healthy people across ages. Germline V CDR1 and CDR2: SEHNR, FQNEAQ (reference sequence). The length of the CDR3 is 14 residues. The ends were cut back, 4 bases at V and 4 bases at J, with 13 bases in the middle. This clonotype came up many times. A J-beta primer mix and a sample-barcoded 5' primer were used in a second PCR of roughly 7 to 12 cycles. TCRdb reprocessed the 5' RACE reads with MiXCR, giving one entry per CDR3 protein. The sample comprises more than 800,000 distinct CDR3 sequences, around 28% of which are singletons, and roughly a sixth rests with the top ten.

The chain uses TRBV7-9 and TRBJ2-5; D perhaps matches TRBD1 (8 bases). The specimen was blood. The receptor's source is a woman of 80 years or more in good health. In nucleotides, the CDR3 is TGTGCCAGCAGCTCGGACAGGGAGGGAGAGACCCAGTACTTC. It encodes CASSSDREGETQYF.